The rows below give T cell receptor beta chains drawn from one sample of a study of CD8 T cells in Susac syndrome. TCRdb reprocessed the immunoSEQ multiplex PCR reads via MiXCR and lists one record per CDR3 protein. This sample has 150,000 or so distinct CDR3 sequences; about 94% occur once, and the top ten carry roughly 0.19%. Source material: CD8+ T cells from PBMCs. Receptors originate from a human donor with multiple sclerosis. Both conserved end residues are part of each CDR3. Fields, in order: D gene, V gene, J gene, clone size, CDR3 protein, CDR3 DNA. D genes are given only for firm matches. Size is stated for part of the rows, as once, few or many counts, or as a class when the clone is expanded.

d_gene: -; v_gene: TRBV20-1; j_gene: TRBJ2-2; abundance: -; CDR3aa: CSATSTFPYTGELFF; CDR3nt: TGCAGTGCCACTTCGACATTCCCGTATACCGGGGAGCTGTTTTTT
d_gene: TRBD1; v_gene: TRBV9; j_gene: TRBJ2-4; abundance: -; CDR3aa: CASSVAQTGEDIQYF; CDR3nt: TGTGCCAGCAGCGTAGCTCAGACAGGGGAAGACATTCAGTACTTC
d_gene: -; v_gene: TRBV7-8; j_gene: TRBJ1-6; abundance: -; CDR3aa: CASSLDLLKNSPLHF; CDR3nt: TGTGCCAGCAGCTTAGACCTCTTGAAGAATTCACCCCTCCACTTT
d_gene: -; v_gene: TRBV6-6; j_gene: TRBJ2-1; abundance: -; CDR3aa: CASSYSDRNEQFF; CDR3nt: TGTGCCAGCAGTTACTCGGATCGCAATGAGCAGTTCTTC
d_gene: -; v_gene: TRBV4-3; j_gene: TRBJ2-1; abundance: -; CDR3aa: CASSHSEGRGNNEQFF; CDR3nt: TGCGCCAGCAGCCATTCCGAAGGCCGGGGTAACAATGAGCAGTTCTTC
d_gene: TRBD1; v_gene: TRBV12-3/TRBV12-4; j_gene: TRBJ1-2; abundance: -; CDR3aa: CASSADRDGYTF; CDR3nt: TGTGCCAGCAGTGCGGACAGGGACGGCTACACCTTC
d_gene: TRBD2; v_gene: TRBV4-1; j_gene: TRBJ2-7; abundance: -; CDR3aa: CASSQEGGAGDLSYEQYF; CDR3nt: TGCGCCAGCAGCCAAGAAGGGGGAGCGGGGGACCTCTCCTACGAGCAGTACTTC
d_gene: TRBD1; v_gene: TRBV19; j_gene: TRBJ2-7; abundance: -; CDR3aa: CASRPGQGNYEQYF; CDR3nt: TGTGCCAGTAGGCCGGGACAGGGAAACTACGAGCAGTACTTC
d_gene: -; v_gene: TRBV12-5; j_gene: TRBJ2-2; abundance: -; CDR3aa: CASGFGTGELFF; CDR3nt: TGTGCTAGTGGTTTTGGTACCGGGGAGCTGTTTTTT
d_gene: -; v_gene: TRBV12-3/TRBV12-4; j_gene: TRBJ2-1; abundance: -; CDR3aa: CASSKQERLYNEQFF; CDR3nt: TGTGCCAGCAGTAAACAGGAACGCCTCTACAATGAGCAGTTCTTC
d_gene: -; v_gene: TRBV9; j_gene: TRBJ1-1; abundance: once; CDR3aa: CASSAGAGTEAFF; CDR3nt: TGTGCCAGCAGCGCAGGGGCTGGCACTGAAGCTTTCTTT
d_gene: -; v_gene: TRBV30; j_gene: TRBJ1-3; abundance: -; CDR3aa: CAWSPPRVVRSSGNTIYF; CDR3nt: TGTGCCTGGAGCCCCCCGCGAGTAGTCCGCAGCTCTGGAAACACCATATATTTT
d_gene: TRBD1; v_gene: TRBV5-1; j_gene: TRBJ1-1; abundance: -; CDR3aa: CASSLGDSEAFF; CDR3nt: TGCGCCAGCAGCTTGGGGGACAGTGAAGCTTTCTTT
d_gene: -; v_gene: TRBV30; j_gene: TRBJ1-1; abundance: -; CDR3aa: CAWSPKHGGFVAEAFF; CDR3nt: TGTGCCTGGAGCCCCAAGCATGGGGGTTTTGTGGCTGAAGCTTTCTTT
d_gene: -; v_gene: TRBV7-9; j_gene: TRBJ1-2; abundance: -; CDR3aa: CASSFPDKGYTF; CDR3nt: TGTGCCAGCAGCTTTCCGGACAAAGGCTACACCTTC
d_gene: TRBD1; v_gene: TRBV6-2/TRBV6-3; j_gene: TRBJ1-4; abundance: -; CDR3aa: CASSGDRRDLATNEKLFF; CDR3nt: TGTGCCAGCAGCGGGGACAGGCGAGACCTTGCAACTAATGAAAAACTGTTTTTT
d_gene: -; v_gene: TRBV28; j_gene: TRBJ2-1; abundance: -; CDR3aa: CASTPSGRGKYNEQFF; CDR3nt: TGTGCCAGCACTCCCTCGGGAAGGGGGAAGTACAATGAGCAGTTCTTC
d_gene: -; v_gene: TRBV5-1; j_gene: TRBJ1-2; abundance: -; CDR3aa: CASRSDSLNYGYTF; CDR3nt: TGCGCCAGCAGATCCGACAGTCTTAACTATGGCTACACCTTC
d_gene: TRBD1; v_gene: TRBV27; j_gene: TRBJ1-5; abundance: -; CDR3aa: CASSPSRGQGTSNQPQHF; CDR3nt: TGTGCCAGCAGCCCGTCGAGAGGACAGGGGACGAGCAATCAGCCCCAGCATTTT
d_gene: -; v_gene: TRBV12-3/TRBV12-4; j_gene: TRBJ2-1; abundance: -; CDR3aa: CASSDVWNEQFF; CDR3nt: TGTGCCAGCTCCGACGTGTGGAATGAGCAGTTCTTC
d_gene: -; v_gene: TRBV10-3; j_gene: TRBJ2-3; abundance: -; CDR3aa: CAISESADTQYF; CDR3nt: TGTGCCATCAGTGAGTCGGCGGATACGCAGTATTTT
d_gene: -; v_gene: TRBV12-3/TRBV12-4; j_gene: TRBJ2-2; abundance: -; CDR3aa: CASADRGNTGELFF; CDR3nt: TGTGCCAGCGCCGACCGGGGGAACACCGGGGAGCTGTTTTTT
d_gene: -; v_gene: TRBV27; j_gene: TRBJ1-1; abundance: few; CDR3aa: CASSLGRKNTEAFF; CDR3nt: TGTGCCAGCAGTTTGGGACGGAAGAACACTGAAGCTTTCTTT
d_gene: -; v_gene: TRBV24-1; j_gene: TRBJ1-1; abundance: once; CDR3aa: CATRAGASTEAFF; CDR3nt: TGTGCCACCAGGGCCGGGGCCTCCACTGAAGCTTTCTTT
d_gene: TRBD1; v_gene: TRBV12-3/TRBV12-4; j_gene: TRBJ2-1; abundance: -; CDR3aa: CASSPVGRGLFF; CDR3nt: TGTGCCAGCAGTCCCGTTGGCAGGGGGTTGTTCTTC
d_gene: TRBD2; v_gene: TRBV20-1; j_gene: TRBJ2-7; abundance: -; CDR3aa: CSARSSGVSYEQYF; CDR3nt: TGCAGTGCTAGATCTAGCGGGGTTTCCTACGAGCAGTACTTC
d_gene: -; v_gene: TRBV12-3/TRBV12-4; j_gene: TRBJ1-1; abundance: -; CDR3aa: CASSFTEGNTEAFF; CDR3nt: TGTGCCAGCAGTTTTACGGAGGGTAACACTGAAGCTTTCTTT
d_gene: TRBD1; v_gene: TRBV6-6; j_gene: TRBJ1-1; abundance: -; CDR3aa: CASSYRQGKEAFF; CDR3nt: TGTGCCAGCAGTTACCGACAGGGAAAGGAAGCTTTCTTT
d_gene: TRBD2; v_gene: TRBV27; j_gene: TRBJ2-2; abundance: -; CDR3aa: CASQRGSGGGTGELFF; CDR3nt: TGTGCCAGCCAGAGGGGAAGCGGGGGCGGAACCGGGGAGCTGTTTTTT
d_gene: -; v_gene: TRBV19; j_gene: TRBJ1-5; abundance: -; CDR3aa: CASSIIVHQPQHF; CDR3nt: TGTGCCAGTAGTATAATCGTCCATCAGCCCCAGCATTTT
d_gene: TRBD1; v_gene: TRBV20-1; j_gene: TRBJ2-7; abundance: -; CDR3aa: CSARSQQGARAIPYEQYF; CDR3nt: TGCAGTGCTAGATCCCAACAGGGGGCGCGTGCCATACCCTACGAGCAGTACTTC
d_gene: -; v_gene: TRBV27; j_gene: TRBJ2-7; abundance: few; CDR3aa: CASSLVGGSYEQYF; CDR3nt: TGTGCCAGCAGTTTAGTGGGAGGCTCCTACGAGCAGTACTTC
d_gene: TRBD1; v_gene: TRBV28; j_gene: TRBJ2-5; abundance: -; CDR3aa: CASSSGTGPTQRTQYF; CDR3nt: TGTGCCAGCAGCTCCGGGACAGGGCCTACCCAAAGGACCCAGTACTTC
d_gene: TRBD2; v_gene: TRBV3-1; j_gene: TRBJ2-5; abundance: -; CDR3aa: CASSQGSGGGETQYF; CDR3nt: TGTGCCAGCAGCCAAGGATCGGGAGGAGGAGAGACCCAGTACTTC
d_gene: -; v_gene: TRBV6-1; j_gene: TRBJ2-7; abundance: -; CDR3aa: CASSSNNYEQYF; CDR3nt: TGTGCCAGCTCCTCGAACAACTACGAGCAGTACTTC
d_gene: TRBD1; v_gene: TRBV7-8; j_gene: TRBJ2-7; abundance: -; CDR3aa: CAGSSGTGRGYEQYF; CDR3nt: TGTGCCGGCAGCTCGGGGACAGGGCGGGGGTACGAGCAGTACTTC
d_gene: -; v_gene: TRBV13; j_gene: TRBJ2-5; abundance: -; CDR3aa: CASSSFAGPNSETQYF; CDR3nt: TGTGCCAGCAGCTCATTCGCAGGGCCCAACTCAGAGACCCAGTACTTC
d_gene: -; v_gene: TRBV7-9; j_gene: TRBJ2-5; abundance: -; CDR3aa: CASSSLEGQETQYF; CDR3nt: TGTGCCAGCAGCTCCCTCGAAGGCCAAGAGACCCAGTACTTC
d_gene: TRBD2; v_gene: TRBV7-9; j_gene: TRBJ2-1; abundance: once; CDR3aa: CASSQLAGGYNEQFF; CDR3nt: TGTGCCAGCAGCCAACTAGCGGGGGGGTACAATGAGCAGTTCTTC